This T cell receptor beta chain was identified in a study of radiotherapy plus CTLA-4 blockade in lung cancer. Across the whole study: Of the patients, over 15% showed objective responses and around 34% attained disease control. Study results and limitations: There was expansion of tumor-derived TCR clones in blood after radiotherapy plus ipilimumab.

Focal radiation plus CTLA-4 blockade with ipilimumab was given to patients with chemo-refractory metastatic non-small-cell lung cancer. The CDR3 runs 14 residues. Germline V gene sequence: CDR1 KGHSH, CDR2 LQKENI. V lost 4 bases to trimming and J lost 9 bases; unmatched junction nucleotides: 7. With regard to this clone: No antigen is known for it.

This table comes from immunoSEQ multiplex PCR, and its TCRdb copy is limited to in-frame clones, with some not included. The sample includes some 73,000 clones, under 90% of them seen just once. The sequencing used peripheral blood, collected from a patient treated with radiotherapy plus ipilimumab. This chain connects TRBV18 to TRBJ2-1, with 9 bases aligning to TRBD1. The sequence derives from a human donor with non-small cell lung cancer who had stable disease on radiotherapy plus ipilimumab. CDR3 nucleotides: TGTGCCAGCTCACTAGGGACAGGGAACAGTGAGCAGTTCTTC. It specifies CASSLGTGNSEQFF.